The rows below give T cell receptor beta chains drawn from one sample of a study of T-cell reconstitution after alpha-beta-depleted transplantation in children. TCRdb reanalysed the PCR reads using MiXCR and keeps one entry per CDR3 protein. Among approximately 350,000 distinct CDR3 sequences listed, under 20% were seen once. This specimen consisted of PBMCs, mostly from graft donor cells, obtained 360 days after TCRalphabeta/CD19-depleted stem cell transplant. These receptors originate from a male patient between 2 and 9 years old who had a stem cell transplant for acute lymphoblastic leukemia, so the T cells may come from the graft donor. CDR3s include the opening cysteine and the closing phenylalanine or tryptophan. Each record gives: J gene, D gene, V gene, CDR3 protein. D genes are given only for firm matches.

J: TRBJ2-2
D: -
V: TRBV6-2/TRBV6-3
CDR3: CASSPILRVLRWSRNTGELFF

J: TRBJ2-1
D: TRBD2
V: TRBV29-1
CDR3: CSAPGLTLYNEQFF

J: TRBJ2-7
D: -
V: TRBV10-3
CDR3: CAISVLGTNYEQYF

J: TRBJ2-6
D: TRBD2
V: TRBV28
CDR3: CASLGLAGISGANVLTF

J: TRBJ2-5
D: -
V: TRBV12-3/TRBV12-4
CDR3: CASRKTGRGSQETQYF

J: TRBJ2-1
D: TRBD2
V: TRBV18
CDR3: CASSLLAGAHNEQFF

J: TRBJ2-3
D: -
V: TRBV5-1
CDR3: CASSFTGGSSTDTQYF

J: TRBJ2-1
D: -
V: TRBV5-1
CDR3: CASSPSPGGSYNEQFF

J: TRBJ2-3
D: -
V: TRBV7-2
CDR3: CASSKRISGPDTQYF

J: TRBJ1-2
D: -
V: TRBV6-2/TRBV6-3
CDR3: CASRSDIYGYTF

J: TRBJ2-4
D: TRBD2
V: TRBV4-1
CDR3: CASSLGGTSGIKNIQYF

J: TRBJ2-7
D: -
V: TRBV12-3/TRBV12-4
CDR3: CASSKDTLDYEQYF

J: TRBJ2-1
D: -
V: TRBV5-1
CDR3: CASNPLQGMPFF

J: TRBJ2-1
D: TRBD1
V: TRBV28
CDR3: CASSSRGQGRANNEQFF

J: TRBJ2-7
D: TRBD1
V: TRBV15
CDR3: CATSRDPLGTASTYEQYF

J: TRBJ2-6
D: -
V: TRBV3-1
CDR3: CASSQGHRANVLTF

J: TRBJ2-5
D: -
V: TRBV10-3
CDR3: CAISESGVRETQYF

J: TRBJ1-4
D: TRBD1
V: TRBV20-1
CDR3: CSARGGDRGNEKLFF

J: TRBJ2-2
D: -
V: TRBV20-1
CDR3: CSAWGRDDTGELFF

J: TRBJ2-5
D: TRBD1
V: TRBV29-1
CDR3: CSVAPGQKQETQYF

J: TRBJ2-1
D: TRBD2
V: TRBV15
CDR3: CATSRVGYSGNRNEQFF

J: TRBJ2-7
D: -
V: TRBV5-5
CDR3: CASNGLIDEQYF

J: TRBJ2-1
D: TRBD2
V: TRBV20-1
CDR3: CSARDLGGRNGSYNEQFF

J: TRBJ2-7
D: TRBD1
V: TRBV11-2
CDR3: CASSRSRDRSYEQYF

J: TRBJ2-7
D: TRBD2
V: TRBV29-1
CDR3: CSVRGLAYEQYF

J: TRBJ2-3
D: -
V: TRBV29-1
CDR3: CSVGRDRNTDTQYF

J: TRBJ2-3
D: TRBD2
V: TRBV7-8
CDR3: CASSPGGTSGTLTDTQYF

J: TRBJ1-1
D: -
V: TRBV2
CDR3: CALSKRGLNTEAFF

J: TRBJ2-5
D: -
V: TRBV18
CDR3: CASSPPKGVWETQYF

J: TRBJ2-1
D: TRBD2
V: TRBV28
CDR3: CASSSIGRGSEIVYNEQFF

J: TRBJ2-1
D: -
V: TRBV12-5
CDR3: CASTPGTLTFLGNEQFF

J: TRBJ2-3
D: -
V: TRBV9
CDR3: CASSVEGTDTQYF

J: TRBJ2-1
D: TRBD2
V: TRBV7-3
CDR3: CASSSGPGLATNEQFF

J: TRBJ2-7
D: -
V: TRBV2
CDR3: CASSGVEQYF

J: TRBJ2-1
D: -
V: TRBV28
CDR3: CASSPWASAAVKEVYEQFF

J: TRBJ2-5
D: TRBD2
V: TRBV7-9
CDR3: CASSLVLAGVSETQYF

J: TRBJ2-7
D: -
V: TRBV4-3
CDR3: CASSPGTPSEQYF

J: TRBJ2-2
D: -
V: TRBV4-3
CDR3: CASSQDIWLTGELFF

J: TRBJ2-1
D: TRBD2
V: TRBV20-1
CDR3: CSARRLAGGLSSYNEQFF

J: TRBJ2-1
D: TRBD2
V: TRBV20-1
CDR3: CRVRLAHEQFF

J: TRBJ2-7
D: TRBD2
V: TRBV12-3/TRBV12-4
CDR3: CASSFGVLASYEQYF

J: TRBJ2-7
D: TRBD1
V: TRBV6-5
CDR3: CASSYPSGQVTYEQYF

J: TRBJ2-5
D: TRBD2
V: TRBV7-7
CDR3: CASSRWTGSLLAGDETQYF

J: TRBJ1-2
D: -
V: TRBV18
CDR3: CASSPKGKNYGYTF

J: TRBJ2-7
D: -
V: TRBV4-1
CDR3: CASSQVLDPHEQYF

J: TRBJ2-1
D: -
V: TRBV29-1
CDR3: CSVDGLGRSLYNEQFF

J: TRBJ2-7
D: TRBD2
V: TRBV13
CDR3: CASSSGLAGGRSYEQYF

J: TRBJ2-5
D: -
V: TRBV6-5
CDR3: CASRQGSGKTQYF